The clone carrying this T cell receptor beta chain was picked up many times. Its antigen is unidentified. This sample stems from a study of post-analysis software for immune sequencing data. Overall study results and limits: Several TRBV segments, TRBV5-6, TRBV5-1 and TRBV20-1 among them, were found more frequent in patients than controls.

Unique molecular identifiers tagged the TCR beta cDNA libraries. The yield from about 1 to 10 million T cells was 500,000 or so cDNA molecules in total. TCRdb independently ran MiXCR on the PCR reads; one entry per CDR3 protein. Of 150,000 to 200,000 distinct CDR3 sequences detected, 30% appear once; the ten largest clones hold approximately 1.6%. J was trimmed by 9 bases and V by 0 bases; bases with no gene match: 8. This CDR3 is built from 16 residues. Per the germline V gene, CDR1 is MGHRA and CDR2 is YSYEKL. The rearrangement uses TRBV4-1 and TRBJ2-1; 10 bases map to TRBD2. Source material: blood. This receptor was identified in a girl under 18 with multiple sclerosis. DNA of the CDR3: TGCGCCAGCAGCCAAGATCAGCTAGCGGGAGTCACTGAGCAGTTCTTC. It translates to CASSQDQLAGVTEQFF.